Each of the 12 T cell receptor beta chains below was sequenced from the same sample in a study of T cells in localized non-small cell lung cancer. Profiling relied on immunoSEQ multiplex PCR, and the TCRdb table lists in-frame clones only, not all of them. Among some 22,000 clones, less than 90% were seen once, and the ten largest hold less than 30%. The sequences come from peripheral blood, collected before any cancer treatment. The receptors were sampled from a male donor aged 60 or over with stage I squamous cell lung carcinoma.

V usage is TRBV14 and J usage is TRBJ2-3; TRBD2 is a possible D gene (6 bases). V was pared by 6 bases and J by 6 bases, with 22 bases between. The length of the CDR3 is 16 residues. The germline CDR1 and CDR2 sequences are SGHDN and FVKESK. The CDR3 nucleotides read TGTGCCAGCAGTCCACTCGGTAGCGGTGTGGGGGATACGCAGTATTTT. Translation gives CASSPLGSGVGDTQYF.

V is TRBV25-1 and J is TRBJ1-1; tentatively, D is TRBD1 (5 bases). Germline-derived CDR1 and CDR2 are MGHDK and SYGVNS. V was pared by 3 bases and J by 0 bases, with 8 bases between. The CDR3 runs 14 residues. Here the CDR3 DNA reads TGTGCCAGCAGTGATCAGGGAATGAACACTGAAGCTTTCTTT. It codes for CASSDQGMNTEAFF.

The chain joins TRBV6-5 to TRBJ2-3, with 7 bases fitting TRBD2. V shed 2 bases, J shed 3 bases, and the junction held 2 bases outside the gene matches. The CDR3 is 14 residues long. Per germline, CDR1 MNHEY and CDR2 SVGAGI. CDR3 sequence: CASSYGGSTDTQYF. The CDR3 bases are TGTGCCAGCAGTTACGGCGGGAGTACAGATACGCAGTATTTT.

This clone was observed once. The V and J genes are TRBV6-5 and TRBJ2-2; D is ambiguous. The V gene's germline CDR1 is MNHEY and CDR2 SVGAGI. Between the trimmed V and J ends, which lost 7 bases and 5 bases, there was a span of 11 bases. This CDR3 comprises 13 residues. CDR3 sequence (DNA): TGTGCCAGCATCAAGAAGGGTACCGGGGAGCTGTTTTTT. It yields the protein CASIKKGTGELFF.

The chain recombines TRBV9 with TRBJ1-1; D gene uncertain. Germline V lookup: CDR1 SGDLS, CDR2 YYNGEE. V was clipped by 2 bases and J by 4 bases, with 12 bases between them. This CDR3 spans 14 amino acids. This CDR3 is CASSVHGEVTEAFF. The CDR3 DNA follows: TGTGCCAGCAGCGTGCACGGGGAGGTCACTGAAGCTTTCTTT. The complete variable domain, with remaining parts taken from reference TRBV9 and TRBJ1-1, reads DSGVTQTPKHLITATGQRVTLRCSPRSGDLSVYWYQQSLDQGLQFLIQYYNGEERAKGNILERFSAQQFPDLHSELNLSSLELGDSALYFCASSVHGEVTEAFFGQGTRLTVV.

The chain is built from TRBV30 and TRBJ1-3; 7 positions agree with TRBD1. The CDR3 spans 17 residues. CDR1 is GTSNPN, CDR2 SVGIG, per germline (reference sequence). J lost 0 bases, V lost 1 base, and 9 bases had no gene match. The CDR3 bases are TGTGCCTGGAGTGCGATCACAGGGGACTTCTCTGGAAACACCATATATTTT. Translation gives CAWSAITGDFSGNTIYF.

The gene calls are TRBV30 and TRBJ2-2, with D uncertain. The CDR3 runs to 14 residues. Looked up from germline, CDR1 is GTSNPN and CDR2 is SVGIG (reference sequence). V was clipped by 7 bases and J by 0 bases, with 12 bases between them. CDR3 sequence reads: CAFRTVTNTGELFF. CDR3 nucleotide sequence: TGTGCCTTTAGAACGGTGACGAACACCGGGGAGCTGTTTTTT.

This chain connects TRBV5-6 to TRBJ1-6, with D unclear. Germline CDR1 and CDR2: SGHDT and YYEEEE. CDR3 length: 12 amino acids. V lost 5 bases to trimming and J lost 5 bases, with 5 bases between them. Written as DNA, the CDR3 is TGTGCCAGCAGATCGAATAATTCACCCCTCCACTTT. This encodes CASRSNNSPLHF.

The CDR3 bases are TGTGCCAGCTCTCAGGCCTTTAGCACAGATACGCAGTATTTT. The encoded protein is CASSQAFSTDTQYF. V and J are TRBV18 and TRBJ2-3; unclear D gene. The CDR3 loop spans 14 amino acids. V was cut by 6 bases and J by 0 bases, with 10 bases left in between. The germline V gene has CDR1 KGHSH and CDR2 LQKENI.

The rearrangement uses TRBV9 and TRBJ1-5; D not resolved. This CDR3 has 14 residues. In germline, CDR1 is SGDLS, CDR2 YYNGEE. Deletions cut 0 bases from V and 5 bases from J, with 9 bases between. The CDR3 DNA reads TGTGCCAGCAGCGTAGGAGGGCACGATCAGCCCCAGCATTTT. Protein sequence: CASSVGGHDQPQHF.

The chain is built from TRBV5-1 and TRBJ2-1, with TRBD2 matching over 12 bases. The ends lost 2 bases at V and 6 bases at J; junction bases unmatched: 9. Germline CDR1 reads SGHRS; CDR2 reads YFSETQ. The length of the CDR3 is 17 residues. CDR3 nucleotide sequence: TGCGCCAGCAGCTTAGGTATGACTAGCGGGAGTCCCAATGAGCAGTTCTTC. Encoded protein: CASSLGMTSGSPNEQFF.

The chain recombines TRBV27 with TRBJ2-5; maybe TRBD1 (5 bases). The V gene lost 4 bases and the J gene lost 1 base, with 16 bases spanning the gap. CDR1 is MNHEY, CDR2 SMNVEV, per germline (reference sequence). CDR3 length: 16 residues. The CDR3 loop is CASSSWAQGAQETQYF. CDR3 bases: TGTGCCAGCAGTTCCTGGGCCCAGGGTGCCCAAGAGACCCAGTACTTC.